Listed here are 7 T cell receptor beta chains from one sample, sequenced in a study of T-cell reconstitution after alpha-beta-depleted transplantation in children. Researchers prepared the TCRbeta library using unique molecular identifiers, the study reports. Via MiXCR, TCRdb re-called the PCR reads, giving one row per CDR3 protein. The sample lists about 980,000 distinct CDR3 sequences, 25% to 35% seen once, with roughly 27% in the top ten. The starting material was PBMCs, mostly from graft donor cells, obtained 360 days after TCRalphabeta/CD19-depleted stem cell transplant. The receptors come from a boy younger than two who had a stem cell transplant for SCID, so the T cells may come from the graft donor.

The chain uses TRBV7-9 and TRBJ2-1; D unclear. Germline V gene data show CDR1 as SEHNR and CDR2 as FQNEAQ (reference sequence). This CDR3 is built from 17 residues. Trimming left V 3 bases short and J 6 bases short, with 21 bases between. CDR3 sequence: CASSFLRTVLVPNEQFF. The CDR3 region has the DNA TGTGCCAGCAGCTTCCTTCGAACGGTTTTAGTACCCAATGAGCAGTTCTTC.

This clonotype occurred a few times. The gene calls are TRBV9 and TRBJ2-5; D remains unclear. Germline V gene data show CDR1 as SGDLS and CDR2 as YYNGEE. This CDR3 region has 15 residues. V was cut by 1 base and J by 4 bases, with 14 bases left in between. The chain's CDR3 is CASSVYLSGGETQYF. The CDR3 region has the DNA TGTGCCAGCAGCGTATATTTGTCCGGTGGAGAGACCCAGTACTTC.

This clonotype was seen only a few times. This chain uses TRBV7-9 with TRBJ2-5; D gene ambiguous. Germline V gene data show CDR1 as SEHNR and CDR2 as FQNEAQ (reference sequence). The CDR3 runs to 14 residues. Trimming left V 11 bases short and J 1 base short, with 17 bases between. In nucleotides, the CDR3 is TGTGCCGGCCAAGTAGACCCGGGCCAAGAGACCCAGTACTTC. Amino acids: CAGQVDPGQETQYF. Together with reference TRBV7-9 and TRBJ2-5, the CDR3 gives the full variable domain: DTGVSQNPRHKITKRGQNVTFRCDPISEHNRLYWYRQTLGQGPEFLTYFQNEAQLEKSRLLSDRFSAERPKGSFSTLEIQRTEQGDSAMYLCAGQVDPGQETQYFGPGTRLLVL.

This clonotype was detected a few times. The rearrangement links TRBV11-3 to TRBJ2-1, with D maybe TRBD1 (5 bases). The CDR3 consists of 14 residues. The germline V and J ends were trimmed by 7 bases and 7 bases, with 17 bases remaining between them. Germline V CDR1 and CDR2: SGHNT, YENEEA. CDR3 sequence (DNA): TGTGCCAGCACCCCTCACCGTGGGGCTAATGAGCAGTTCTTC. This codes for CASTPHRGANEQFF.

This clonotype was seen ten or more times. The gene calls are TRBV9 and TRBJ1-2; no definite D call. In germline, CDR1 is SGDLS, CDR2 YYNGEE. This CDR3 spans 11 amino acids. The germline V and J ends were trimmed by 2 bases and 4 bases, with 3 bases remaining between them. The DNA of the CDR3 is TGTGCCAGCAGCGTTGGCTATGGCTACACCTTC. Translated, it gives CASSVGYGYTF.

The rearrangement uses TRBV12-3 or TRBV12-4 and TRBJ2-2, with TRBD1 as a possible D gene (5 bases). The V gene lost 3 bases and the J gene lost 5 bases, with 10 bases spanning the gap. The CDR3 has 14 amino acids. The CDR3 DNA reads as TGTGCCAGCAGTTTCCCAGGGCTGACCGGGGAGCTGTTTTTT. The encoded protein is CASSFPGLTGELFF.

This clonotype appeared a single time. The V and J genes are TRBV7-6 and TRBJ2-7, with D unresolved. The germline V gene encodes CDR1 SGHVS and CDR2 FNYEAQ. The germline V and J ends were trimmed by 3 bases and 5 bases, with 11 bases remaining between them. CDR3 length: 13 amino acids. The CDR3: CASSFSRLNEQYF. For the CDR3, the DNA is TGTGCCAGCAGCTTTAGTCGGTTAAACGAGCAGTACTTC.